Each of the 26 T cell receptor beta chains below was sequenced from the same sample in a study of T cells in tuberculosis. Sequencing used immunoSEQ multiplex PCR; TCRdb keeps in-frame clones, though not all of them. The table lists tens of thousands of clones, about 90% of them singletons. Time point denoted: new active TB diagnosis, blood taken before or within 7 days of starting treatment. The specimen comprised PBMCs, sampled at tuberculosis diagnosis. These receptors all stem from an adult with tuberculosis.

This chain joins TRBV19 and TRBJ1-1; D unresolved. Trimming pared 3 bases from V and 5 bases from J, leaving 13 bases between. The CDR3 spans 14 residues. Germline V gene data show CDR1 as LNHDA and CDR2 as SQIVND (reference sequence). CDR3 DNA sequence: TGTGCCAGTAGTATGGGGTCTCGGGGAACTGAAGCTTTCTTT. Its protein is CASSMGSRGTEAFF.

The V and J genes are TRBV28 and TRBJ1-1, with 12 bases matching TRBD1. Germline V gene sequence: CDR1 MDHEN, CDR2 SYDVKM. The CDR3 length is 15 residues. The V segment lost 6 bases and the J segment 2 bases; nucleotides outside the gene matches: 4. The CDR3 sequence: CASSGTGGANTEAFF. In DNA, the CDR3 is TGTGCCAGCAGCGGGACAGGGGGCGCCAACACTGAAGCTTTCTTT. Complete variable domain (other parts from reference TRBV28 and TRBJ1-1): DVKVTQSSRYLVKRTGEKVFLECVQDMDHENMFWYRQDPGLGLRLIYFSYDVKMKEKGDIPEGYSVSREKKERFSLILESASTNQTSMYLCASSGTGGANTEAFFGQGTRLTVV.

This chain connects TRBV4-1 to TRBJ2-7, with 11 bases that match TRBD1. This CDR3 is built from 15 residues. CDR1 is MGHRA and CDR2 is YSYEKL in the germline V gene. Germline trimming cut 4 bases from V and 3 bases from J; bases unmatched to any gene: 5. CDR3 coding DNA: TGCGCCAGCAGCCTTGGACAGGGGGCGATCTACGAGCAGTACTTC. Its protein is CASSLGQGAIYEQYF.

A single count supports this clone. The rearrangement uses TRBV4-1 and TRBJ1-6, with 11 bases lining up with TRBD1. Germline V gene sequence: CDR1 MGHRA, CDR2 YSYEKL. With V trimmed by 4 bases and J by 5 bases, 4 bases remained unmatched. The length of the CDR3 is 16 residues. The chain's CDR3 is CASSLGQGANNSPLHF. CDR3 DNA: TGCGCCAGCAGCCTTGGACAGGGGGCCAATAATTCACCCCTCCACTTT.

The V and J genes are TRBV5-1 and TRBJ2-7; 7 positions agree with TRBD1. V lost 0 bases and J lost 0; bases outside the gene matches: 6. Germline loops: CDR1 SGHRS, CDR2 YFSETQ. This CDR3 region has 16 residues. CDR3 residues: CASSLGHRGFSYEQYF. CDR3 sequence (DNA): TGCGCCAGCAGCTTGGGACACAGGGGCTTCTCCTACGAGCAGTACTTC.

The chain joins TRBV9 to TRBJ1-3; TRBD1 aligns across 7 bases. Germline lookup yields CDR1 SGDLS and CDR2 YYNGEE. CDR3 length: 16 residues. Trimming took 0 bases from V and 4 from J; bases not matched to a gene: 7. The CDR3 DNA is TGTGCCAGCAGCGTAGCGAGTCAGGGGGAAGGAAACACCATATATTTT. Its translation is CASSVASQGEGNTIYF.

The genes are TRBV11-1 and TRBJ1-4, with 11 bases that match TRBD1. Germline CDR1 reads SGHAT; CDR2 reads FQDESV (reference sequence). CDR3 length: 14 residues. Losses at the gene ends were 6 bases for V and 8 bases for J; bases not matched to a gene: 5. DNA for the CDR3: TGTGCCAGCAGGAGGACAGGGGGCATCGAAAAACTGTTTTTT. It is translated as CASRRTGGIEKLFF.

V usage is TRBV6-1 and J usage is TRBJ1-5, with 7 bases matching TRBD1. Germline V gene sequence: CDR1 MNHNS, CDR2 SASEGT. The ends lost 6 bases at V and 4 bases at J; junction bases unmatched: 6. This CDR3 comprises 14 residues. DNA of the CDR3: TGTGCCAGCAGGCCTGGGACAGCAAATCAGCCCCAGCATTTT. Protein sequence: CASRPGTANQPQHF.

The gene calls are TRBV4-2 and TRBJ1-1; a possible D gene is TRBD1 (5 bases). Germline CDR1 reads LGHNA; CDR2 reads YNFKEQ. There are 17 residues in the CDR3. The germline V and J ends were trimmed by 3 bases and 0 bases, with 17 bases remaining between them. The CDR3 DNA reads as TGTGCCAGCAGCCAGACAGACCTAGGGTTCCTGAACACTGAAGCTTTCTTT. Protein sequence: CASSQTDLGFLNTEAFF.

The V call is TRBV7-9, the J call TRBJ2-7; 7 positions match TRBD2. The germline gives CDR1 SEHNR, CDR2 FQNEAQ (reference sequence). The CDR3 sequence is 15 residues long. Losses at the gene ends were 2 bases for V and 0 bases for J; bases not matched to a gene: 4. CDR3 region: CASSLFGGTSYEQYF. DNA for the CDR3: TGTGCCAGCAGCTTATTCGGGGGGACCTCCTACGAGCAGTACTTC.

DNA of the CDR3: TGTGCCAGCAGCTTAGCAGGGGGCCCGAATCAGCCCCAGCATTTT. It specifies CASSLAGGPNQPQHF. This chain links TRBV7-2 with TRBJ1-5, with 7 bases lining up with TRBD1. V was clipped by 0 bases and J by 4 bases; unmatched bases: 3. The germline CDR1 and CDR2 sequences are SGHTA and FQGNSA. This CDR3 is built from 15 residues. The whole variable domain, remainder taken from reference TRBV7-2 and TRBJ1-5, is GAGVSQSPSNKVTEKGKDVELRCDPISGHTALYWYRQSLGQGLEFLIYFQGNSAPDKSGLPSDRFSAERTGGSVSTLTIQRTQQEDSAVYLCASSLAGGPNQPQHFGDGTRLSIL.

The chain employs TRBV7-9 and TRBJ2-7; 10 nucleotides line up with TRBD1. CDR3 length: 13 residues. Germline trimming cut 6 bases from V and 6 bases from J; bases unmatched to any gene: 5. The germline V gene has CDR1 SEHNR and CDR2 FQNEAQ (reference sequence). CDR3 in amino acids: CASSRDRGTEQYF. The DNA for the CDR3 is TGTGCCAGCAGTCGGGACAGGGGTACCGAGCAGTACTTC.

The rearrangement links TRBV5-6 to TRBJ2-5; 8 bases align to TRBD1. The CDR3 has 15 residues. Trimming cost V 4 bases and J 3 bases; bases outside gene matches: 8. Germline lookup yields CDR1 SGHDT and CDR2 YYEEEE. DNA for the CDR3: TGTGCCAGCAGCACCTCTTGGGGACAGGAAGAGACCCAGTACTTC. It is translated as CASSTSWGQEETQYF.

The chain links TRBV6-5 to TRBJ2-3; 8 bases map to TRBD1. The CDR3 loop spans 13 amino acids. CDR1 and CDR2 (germline): MNHEY, SVGAGI. The V segment lost 6 bases and the J segment 7 bases; nucleotides outside the gene matches: 6. Here the CDR3 DNA reads TGTGCCAGCAGCGGACAGGGTGCAAATACGCAGTATTTT. Translated, it gives CASSGQGANTQYF.

V gene TRBV18 combines with J gene TRBJ1-5; the D gene is possibly TRBD1 (6 bases). V was trimmed by 3 bases and J by 5 bases, leaving 8 bases between them. Per the germline V gene, CDR1 is KGHSH and CDR2 is LQKENI. The CDR3 spans 13 residues. CDR3 amino acids: CASSPAGDQPQHF. The CDR3, as DNA: TGTGCCAGCTCACCGGCAGGGGATCAGCCCCAGCATTTT.

The V call is TRBV5-6, the J call TRBJ1-1; perhaps TRBD1 as D (6 bases). This CDR3 spans 13 amino acids. Germline values: CDR1 SGHDT, CDR2 YYEEEE. V was trimmed by 5 bases and J by 9 bases, leaving 17 bases between them. CDR3: CASRIGGGSQAFF. As DNA, the CDR3 is TGTGCCAGCAGGATAGGGGGGGGCTCCCAAGCTTTCTTT.

V gene TRBV6-1 combines with J gene TRBJ2-7, with D perhaps matching TRBD1 (6 bases). The CDR3 has 13 amino acids. V was pared by 8 bases and J by 3 bases, with 14 bases between. CDR1 is MNHNS and CDR2 is SASEGT in the germline V gene. This CDR3 reads CASDHRVGYEQYF. CDR3 DNA: TGTGCCAGCGATCACAGGGTAGGCTACGAGCAGTACTTC.

V usage is TRBV29-1 and J usage is TRBJ1-2, with 9 bases lining up with TRBD1. Germline values: CDR1 SQVTM, CDR2 ANQGSEA. CDR3 length: 13 amino acids. Unmatched junction bases numbered 4, after V lost 5 bases and J lost 3 bases. CDR3 in amino acids: CSVWGQGHYGYTF. The CDR3 region has the DNA TGCAGCGTTTGGGGACAGGGACACTATGGCTACACCTTC.

The V call is TRBV4-1, the J call TRBJ1-1; 7 bases align to TRBD1. V was pared by 2 bases and J by 1 base, with 4 bases of the junction left unmatched. Germline CDR1 and CDR2: MGHRA and YSYEKL. The CDR3 extends over 15 amino acids. This CDR3 is CASSQPRDRNTEAFF. The CDR3 DNA sequence: TGCGCCAGCAGCCAACCCCGGGACAGGAACACTGAAGCTTTCTTT.

The chain has TRBV21-1 and TRBJ2-4; whether TRBD2, the table's D call, matches the DNA was not checked. TRBV21-1 is a pseudogene locus. This CDR3 contains 22 residues. The CDR3: CASTSPISSLLAHIAKKHIQYF. The CDR3 DNA reads TGTGCCAGCACCTCCCCGATTAGCTCCTTATTAGCACATATAGCCAAAAAGCACATTCAGTACTTC.

V and J are TRBV7-2 and TRBJ2-7; 8 bases align to TRBD1. From germline, CDR1 is SGHTA and CDR2 FQGNSA. The junction had 16 bases not matched to a gene; V was cut back by 5 bases and J by 4 bases. CDR3 length: 17 amino acids. The CDR3 bases are TGTGCCAGCAGCCGGCGAGGCCCCACAGGGGGTCATTACGAGCAGTACTTC. It encodes CASSRRGPTGGHYEQYF.

DNA of the CDR3: TGTGCCTGGAAGGGGGACAGGGGGTACTATGGCTACACCTTC. As protein: CAWKGDRGYYGYTF. The chain joins TRBV30 to TRBJ1-2; 11 bases match TRBD1. The V gene's germline CDR1 is GTSNPN and CDR2 SVGIG (reference sequence). The CDR3 totals 14 residues. The V segment lost 4 bases and the J segment 3 bases; nucleotides outside the gene matches: 4.

This clone has just a few counts. The rearrangement uses TRBV19 and TRBJ2-1; D is possibly TRBD1 (6 bases). CDR1 and CDR2 (germline): LNHDA, SQIVND (reference sequence). The CDR3 sequence is 14 residues long. Trimming pared 9 bases from V and 1 base from J, leaving 13 bases between. CDR3 DNA sequence: TGTGCCAGCCACAGGGAAGGGTCCTACAATGAGCAGTTCTTC. Translated: CASHREGSYNEQFF.

The CDR3 loop reads CARTGGAGYEQYF. The CDR3 coding sequence is TGCGCCAGGACGGGGGGGGCCGGTTACGAGCAGTACTTC. The chain uses TRBV10-1 and TRBJ2-7, with 8 bases fitting TRBD2. The CDR3 is made up of 13 amino acids. Per the germline V gene, CDR1 is WNHNN and CDR2 is SYGVQD (reference sequence). Trimming at V came to 9 bases and at J to 4 bases, leaving 8 bases not matched to a gene.

V is TRBV7-3 and J is TRBJ2-3, with D possibly TRBD2 on 5 matching bases. The V gene lost 6 bases and the J gene lost 2 bases, with 12 bases spanning the gap. The CDR3 contains 14 residues. Germline-derived CDR1 and CDR2 are SGHTA and FQGTGA. In DNA, the CDR3 is TGTGCCAGCAGTCCCACTAGTTCCACAGATACGCAGTATTTT. Protein product: CASSPTSSTDTQYF.

V is TRBV2 and J is TRBJ2-7; TRBD1 agrees at 7 bases. J lost 5 bases, V lost 6 bases, and 13 bases had no gene match. CDR3 size: 15 residues. CDR1 and CDR2 (germline): SNHLY, FYNNEI. This CDR3 is CASRDPDRSRNEQYF. CDR3 DNA sequence: TGTGCCAGCAGAGACCCGGACAGGTCGAGGAACGAGCAGTACTTC.